A single sample is the source of the 25 T cell receptor beta chains below, sequenced in a study of blood T cells in healthy people across ages. Using a J-beta primer mix together with a sample-barcoded 5' primer, a second PCR was run for roughly 6 to 11 cycles. Via MiXCR, TCRdb re-called the 5' RACE reads, giving one row per CDR3 protein. The sample carries some 1.8 million distinct CDR3 sequences, roughly two fifths recorded once. The specimen sequenced was blood. The origin of the receptors is a human donor in good health.

This clonotype was observed a few times. This chain connects TRBV18 to TRBJ2-1; possibly TRBD1 for D (7 bases). V shed 3 bases and J shed 3 bases, with 15 bases lying between them. The CDR3 runs 16 residues. Per the germline V gene, CDR1 is KGHSH and CDR2 is LQKENI. The CDR3 protein is CASSPLQGGHYNEQFF. The CDR3, as DNA: TGTGCCAGCTCACCGCTTCAGGGGGGTCACTACAATGAGCAGTTCTTC.

Regarding this clonotype: It may be a read error: a sequence one base away is much more abundant. The chain links TRBV29-1 to TRBJ2-4; possibly TRBD2 for D (5 bases). CDR3 length: 14 amino acids. Germline V gene lookup returns CDR1 SQVTM and CDR2 ANQGSEA. CDR3 residues: CSAVAGGGKNTQYF. CDR3 in DNA: TGCAGCGCCGTGGCAGGAGGTGGGAAAAACACTCAGTACTTC.

This clonotype was counted only a few times. The chain combines TRBV6-5 with TRBJ1-1; no clear D. Trimming shortened V by 7 bases and J by 1 base, and 10 bases separated the two germline ends. The CDR3 is 13 amino acids. Looked up from germline, CDR1 is MNHEY and CDR2 is SVGAGI. The CDR3 nucleotides read TGTGCCAGCACCCACGGGAGGAACACTGAAGCTTTCTTT. The encoded protein is CASTHGRNTEAFF.

The V and J genes are TRBV4-3 and TRBJ1-1, with 7 nucleotides matching TRBD1. Germline V CDR1 and CDR2: LGHNA, YSLEER. The CDR3 has 15 residues. Germline trimming cut 0 bases from V and 5 bases from J; bases unmatched to any gene: 6. The DNA for the CDR3 is TGCGCCAGCAGCCAAGATACAGGGGAGGGGACTGAAGCTTTCTTT. It translates to CASSQDTGEGTEAFF.

The chain employs TRBV21-1 and TRBJ1-2; the table's D call of TRBD1 was not tested on the DNA. TRBV21-1 is termed a pseudogene. The CDR3 is 15 residues long. In DNA, the CDR3 is TGTGCCAGGAGACGGACAGGCCTAGCTAACTATGGCTACACCTTC. Its translation is CARRRTGLANYGYTF.

About this clonotype itself: The junction and the germline gene differ at one end; a read error may be behind it. The CDR3 bases are TGCAGCGTCGACGGCCAGGGCTACTCTTTAGATCTGAACACCGAAGCTTTCTTT. It yields the protein CSVDGQGYSLDLNTEAFF. V usage is TRBV29-1 and J usage is TRBJ1-1, with D possibly matching TRBD1 (5 bases). This CDR3 contains 18 residues. In germline, CDR1 is SQVTM, CDR2 ANQGSEA.

This clonotype was counted a few times. This chain joins TRBV4-2 and TRBJ2-4; the match to TRBD1 covers 7 bases. The CDR3 is 14 amino acids. J gave up 8 bases and V 4 bases, and 8 bases lay outside the gene matches. Germline CDR1 reads LGHNA; CDR2 reads YNFKEQ. CDR3 DNA: TGTGCCAGCAGCCCAAGGGAACAGGGGTACATTCAGTACTTC. Protein sequence: CASSPREQGYIQYF.

For this clonotype: The junction departs from the called germline gene at one end, perhaps through a read error. The chain has TRBV7-9 and TRBJ2-4, with D perhaps matching TRBD1 (6 bases). Germline CDR1 is SEHNR and CDR2 is FQNEAQ (reference sequence). The CDR3 is 16 residues long. CDR3 region: CVSSLSSGHMRYIQYF. The CDR3 DNA reads as TGTGTCAGCAGCCTGTCGTCGGGACATATGAGATACATTCAGTACTTC.

V is TRBV6-2 or TRBV6-3 and J is TRBJ1-1, with D hard to call. The CDR3 has 11 residues. V was pared by 7 bases and J by 4 bases, with 7 bases between. Germline CDR1 and CDR2: MNHEY and SVGEGT. CDR3 DNA: TGTGCCAGCATCGACGTCACTGAAGCTTTCTTT. This sequence encodes CASIDVTEAFF.

CDR3 region: CASSFVGGPGNEQFF. The CDR3 bases are TGTGCCAGCAGCTTCGTAGGGGGGCCAGGGAATGAGCAGTTCTTC. V is TRBV7-2 and J is TRBJ2-1, with D perhaps matching TRBD1 or TRBD2 (6 bases each). CDR3 length equals 15 residues. Germline CDR1 and CDR2: SGHTA and FQGNSA. Trimming removed 3 bases from V and 7 bases from J, with 16 bases in between.

In this sample, this clonotype turned up a few times. The J gene is TRBJ2-1, the V gene TRBV10-3; D is ambiguous. The germline V gene encodes CDR1 ENHRY and CDR2 SYGVKD. V shed 4 bases and J shed 12 bases, with 19 bases lying between them. CDR3 length: 14 residues. CDR3 residues: CAISARDRSEGQFF. CDR3 coding DNA: TGTGCCATCAGTGCGCGAGATCGCTCGGAAGGGCAGTTCTTC.

This clonotype showed up just a few times. This sequence joins TRBV7-2 and TRBJ2-2, with unresolved D. Germline CDR1 and CDR2: SGHTA and FQGNSA. Trimming shortened V by 0 bases and J by 5 bases, and 7 bases separated the two germline ends. The CDR3 is 14 amino acids. The CDR3 DNA sequence: TGTGCCAGCAGCTTAGCTGTAGTTACCGGGGAGCTGTTTTTT. Its translation: CASSLAVVTGELFF.

Only a few counts were recorded for this clonotype. V usage is TRBV7-2 and J usage is TRBJ2-5, with TRBD1 as a possible D gene (6 bases). The CDR3 covers 16 residues. CDR1 and CDR2 (germline): SGHTA, FQGNSA. Trimming took off 1 base at V and 1 base at J, with 13 bases between the two ends. In DNA form, the CDR3 reads TGTGCCAGCAGCTTAGATCGACAGGCTCGCCAAGAGACCCAGTACTTC. Amino acids: CASSLDRQARQETQYF.

This clonotype was observed a few times. The rearrangement uses TRBV12-5 and TRBJ1-2, with D possibly matching TRBD1 (5 bases). The CDR3 loop spans 14 amino acids. Trimming removed 0 bases from V and 6 bases from J, with 11 bases in between. CDR1 is LGHNT, CDR2 FRNRAP, per germline. DNA for the CDR3: TGTGCTAGTGGTTTGGTAAAGTTGGGGGATGGCTACACCTTC. It codes for CASGLVKLGDGYTF. The full variable domain, with the rest looked up from reference TRBV12-5 and TRBJ1-2, is DARVTQTPRHKVTEMGQEVTMRCQPILGHNTVFWYRQTMMQGLELLAYFRNRAPLDDSGMPKDRFSAEMPDATLATLKIQPSEPRDSAVYFCASGLVKLGDGYTFGSGTRLTVV.

This sequence joins TRBV20-1 and TRBJ2-3, with a weak D call TRBD2 (6 bases). This CDR3 is built from 14 residues. CDR1 is DFQATT, CDR2 SNEGSKA, per germline (reference sequence). V was clipped by 3 bases and J by 2 bases, with 12 bases between them. This chain's CDR3 is CSASHGGNTDTQYF. DNA of the CDR3: TGCAGTGCTAGTCACGGCGGGAACACAGATACGCAGTATTTT.

This clonotype occurred a few times. This chain joins TRBV7-2 and TRBJ2-3; TRBD2 might be the D (7 bases). Germline lookup yields CDR1 SGHTA and CDR2 FQGNSA. The CDR3 is 16 amino acids. V was cut by 0 bases and J by 4 bases, with 14 bases left in between. CDR3 bases: TGTGCCAGCAGCTTAGCTTGGGGGGGGGCCGCAGATACGCAGTATTTT. This codes for CASSLAWGGAADTQYF.

This clonotype was counted ten times or more. The chain couples TRBV7-2 to TRBJ2-5, with D possibly TRBD1 on 5 matching bases. Trimming stripped 1 base from V and 4 bases from J, with 7 bases between. Germline V lookup: CDR1 SGHTA, CDR2 FQGNSA. This CDR3 has 13 amino acids. CDR3 DNA: TGTGCCAGCAGCTTAGAGCAGGGAGAGACCCAGTACTTC. It is translated as CASSLEQGETQYF.

A few counts support this clonotype. The V and J genes are TRBV9 and TRBJ1-5; TRBD1 might be the D (5 bases). CDR1 and CDR2 from the germline V gene are SGDLS and YYNGEE. The CDR3 is 16 residues long. The V end lost 2 bases, the J end lost 4 bases, and 16 bases lay between the germline ends. CDR3 bases: TGTGCCAGCAGCGTCCGGGACGGAGTCTTTAATCAGCCCCAGCATTTT. As protein: CASSVRDGVFNQPQHF.

This clonotype was found a few times. The chain has TRBV29-1 and TRBJ2-7, with a possible D match to TRBD2 (6 bases). V lost 1 base and J lost 3, with 10 bases in between. CDR3 length equals 13 residues. The germline V gene has CDR1 SQVTM and CDR2 ANQGSEA. The CDR3 region is CSVEGAGNYEQYF. In DNA form, the CDR3 reads TGCAGCGTTGAAGGCGCGGGAAACTACGAGCAGTACTTC.

J is TRBJ1-2 and V is TRBV25-1; D is unclear. The CDR3 consists of 13 residues. CDR1 MGHDK and CDR2 SYGVNS come from the germline V gene. The V gene lost 3 bases and the J gene lost 4 bases, with 9 bases spanning the gap. The CDR3 region is CASSDDSCYGYTF. CDR3 coding DNA: TGTGCCAGCAGTGACGACTCATGCTATGGCTACACCTTC.

This chain uses TRBV12-3 or TRBV12-4 with TRBJ1-1; possible D gene TRBD1, 5 bases. This CDR3 is 13 amino acids long. Trimming shortened V by 2 bases and J by 7 bases, and 11 bases separated the two germline ends. This CDR3 is CASSLRGRDEAFF. The CDR3 nucleotides are TGTGCCAGCAGTTTAAGGGGCCGGGATGAAGCTTTCTTT.

The chain links TRBV5-1 to TRBJ1-1; unclear D gene. The CDR3 is made up of 14 amino acids. The V and J ends lost 6 bases and 2 bases respectively, with 14 bases between them. Germline values: CDR1 SGHRS, CDR2 YFSETQ. CDR3 in DNA: TGCGCCAGCATGGCGGGCTCCGTCAACACTGAAGCTTTCTTT. It codes for CASMAGSVNTEAFF.

This clonotype has more than one count but fewer than ten. For the CDR3, the DNA is TGTGCCAGCAGCTTACCAAATACTAACACTGAAGCTTTCTTT. This gives the protein CASSLPNTNTEAFF. The J gene is TRBJ1-1, the V gene TRBV7-9, with D unclear. CDR1 SEHNR and CDR2 FQNEAQ come from the germline V gene (reference sequence). V lost 2 bases, J lost 2 bases, and 9 bases lay in between. This CDR3 region has 14 residues.

This clonotype turned up a few times. The chain couples TRBV10-3 to TRBJ2-1, with 8 bases that match TRBD2. The CDR3 has 15 residues. V was clipped by 5 bases and J by 0 bases; unmatched bases: 3. Germline V CDR1 and CDR2: ENHRY, SYGVKD. The CDR3 region has the DNA TGTGCCATCAGTTGGACTAGCAGCTCCTACAATGAGCAGTTCTTC. The encoded protein is CAISWTSSSYNEQFF.

The gene calls are TRBV2 and TRBJ2-5, with D tentatively TRBD2 (5 bases). Germline V gene sequence: CDR1 SNHLY, CDR2 FYNNEI. V was trimmed by 7 bases and J by 4 bases, leaving 22 bases between them. This CDR3 is 16 amino acids long. The CDR3 protein is CASNSFFSSSAETQYF. The CDR3 nucleotides read TGTGCCAGCAATAGTTTCTTTTCTAGCTCGGCAGAGACCCAGTACTTC.